Listed below are T cell receptor beta chains from one sample, sequenced in a study of post-analysis software for immune sequencing data. TCRdb re-called the PCR reads through MiXCR, storing one row per CDR3 protein. Among 820,000 or so distinct CDR3 sequences listed, roughly half were seen once. Sequencing was done on a sample of blood. These receptors were obtained from a girl aged 10-17 years with multiple sclerosis. CDR3s include the opening cysteine and the closing phenylalanine or tryptophan. Each record gives: J gene, V gene, clone size, D gene, CDR3 DNA, CDR3 protein. The D gene is left open where the match is weak. Clone size is not always given. Where it is, it says once, few, many or a class for expanded clones.

TRBJ2-7 TRBV7-2 . . TGTGCCAGCAGCTTGGGGACAATGAGCCATGCGAACTACGAGCAGTACTTC CASSLGTMSHANYEQYF
TRBJ2-5 TRBV20-1 . TRBD1 TGCAGTGCTAGGGGACAGGCCACGGAGACCCAGTACTTC CSARGQATETQYF
TRBJ2-7 TRBV5-1 . TRBD1 TGCGCCAGCAGCGACGGACAGGGGGCGAGGGGCCACGAGCAGTACTTC CASSDGQGARGHEQYF
TRBJ2-6 TRBV5-1 . . TGCGCCAGCAGGGCAGTGAGCCCTGGGGCCAACGTCCTGACTTTC CASRAVSPGANVLTF
TRBJ1-2 TRBV30 few . TGTGCCTGGAGTCGGGGGGGCTACACCTTC CAWSRGGYTF
TRBJ1-2 TRBV14 . . TGTGCCAGCAGCCAAGACGGCTTCACCCGGGGCTACACCTTC CASSQDGFTRGYTF
TRBJ1-2 TRBV5-1 . . TGCGCCAGCAGCCCGCGGACAGACGAAATCTATGGCTACACCTTC CASSPRTDEIYGYTF
TRBJ2-1 TRBV6-4 . TRBD1 TGTGCCAGCAGTGACTCCCCGGACAGGGGCAATGAGCAGTTCTTC CASSDSPDRGNEQFF
TRBJ1-1 TRBV12-3/TRBV12-4 . . TGTGCCAGCAGCCCACAATTCGGGCAGAGGAACACTGAAGCTTTCTTT CASSPQFGQRNTEAFF
TRBJ2-1 TRBV3-1 few . TGTGCCAGCAGCCAACCACAGGGTAGCCTATACAATGAGCAGTTCTTC CASSQPQGSLYNEQFF
TRBJ2-3 TRBV2 few . TGTGCCAGCAGCGCTAACACAGGGGGGGACACAGATACGCAGTATTTT CASSANTGGDTDTQYF
TRBJ2-7 TRBV29-1 . TRBD2 TGCAGCGTTGCGTCTAGCGGGACTCTCTACGAGCAGTACTTC CSVASSGTLYEQYF
TRBJ2-5 TRBV20-1 . TRBD1 TGCAGTGCTGACAGGGGGAAAGAGACCCAGTACTTC CSADRGKETQYF
TRBJ2-5 TRBV20-1 few . TGCAGTGCTATCATTAGCGGCATCAGGACCCAGTACTTC CSAIISGIRTQYF
TRBJ1-2 TRBV25-1 . . TGTGCCAGCAGTGTCTCAACGACCTGGATTCATGGCTACACCTTC CASSVSTTWIHGYTF
TRBJ2-1 TRBV7-6 once . TGTGCCAGCAGTCCCGGGCCTGAGCAGTTCTTC CASSPGPEQFF
TRBJ2-7 TRBV29-1 . . TGCAGCGTTGTGTCATTTGGAGGGTACGAGCAGTACTTC CSVVSFGGYEQYF
TRBJ2-3 TRBV6-6 . TRBD2 TGTGCCAGCAGTTACTTGTCCCAGCGGGGGAGCACAGATACGCAGTATTTT CASSYLSQRGSTDTQYF
TRBJ1-2 TRBV15 . . TGTGCCACCAGCAGAGAGGGTGGAGGCTACACCTTC CATSREGGGYTF
TRBJ2-7 TRBV11-2 few TRBD1 TGTGCCAGCAGCTGGTGGGACAGGGGTGACGGCGAGCAGTACTTC CASSWWDRGDGEQYF